The present TCR beta chain was sequenced within a study of vaccination and CD4 T cells after COVID-19. Study information: Under 10 convalescent cases were mild and one was severe, and all had been SARS-CoV-2 positive by nasal swab PCR. Researchers treated cells with overlapping spike peptides taken from SARS-CoV-2, HCoV-NL63, HCoV-OC43 and HCoV-229E.

Oncomine TCR Beta short-read sequencing was applied to DNA from cultured CD4+ T cells. Using its own MiXCR run on the PCR reads, TCRdb lists one record per CDR3 protein. Seen here are approximately 15,000 distinct CDR3 sequences, roughly 30% observed once, and the top ten hold 17%. The CDR3 is made up of 14 amino acids. V was pared by 1 base and J by 9 bases, with 6 bases of the junction left unmatched. The germline gives CDR1 DFQATT, CDR2 SNEGSKA (reference sequence). Treatment: roughly ten-day PBMC culture with coronavirus spike peptide pools or control peptides (ViraFEST assay). Regarding this clonotype: Its antigen is still unknown.

The source of this sequence is a human donor with COVID-19. Sequencing was carried out using cultured CD4+ T cells from blood. V gene TRBV20-1 combines with J gene TRBJ1-4; 9 nucleotides match TRBD1. The CDR3 reads CSARAGQGYQKLFF. CDR3 DNA: TGCAGTGCTAGAGCGGGACAGGGTTATCAAAAACTGTTTTTT.